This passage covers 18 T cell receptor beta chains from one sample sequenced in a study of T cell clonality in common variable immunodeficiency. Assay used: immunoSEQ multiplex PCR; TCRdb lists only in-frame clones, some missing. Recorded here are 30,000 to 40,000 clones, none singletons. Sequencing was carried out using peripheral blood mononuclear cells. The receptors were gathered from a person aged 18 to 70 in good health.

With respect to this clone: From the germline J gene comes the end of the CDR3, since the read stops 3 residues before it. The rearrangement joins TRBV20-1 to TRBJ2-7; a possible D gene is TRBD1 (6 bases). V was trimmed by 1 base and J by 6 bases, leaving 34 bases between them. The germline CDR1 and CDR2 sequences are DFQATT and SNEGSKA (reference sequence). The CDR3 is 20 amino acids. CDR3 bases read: TGCAGTGCTAGAGGTTCCGAAAAAAGATCCGGGACATTCTCGTCGTCCGAG. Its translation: CSARGSEKRSGTFSSSE. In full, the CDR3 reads CSARGSEKRSGTFSSSEQYF.

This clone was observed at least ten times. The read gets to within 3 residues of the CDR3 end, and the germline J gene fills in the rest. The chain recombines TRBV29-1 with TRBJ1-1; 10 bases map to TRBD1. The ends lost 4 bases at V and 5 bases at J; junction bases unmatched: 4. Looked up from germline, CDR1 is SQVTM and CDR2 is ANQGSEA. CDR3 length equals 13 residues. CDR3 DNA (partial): TGCAGCGTTGCTAAGGGACAGGGGACTGAA. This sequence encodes CSVAKGQGTE. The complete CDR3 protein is CSVAKGQGTEAFF.

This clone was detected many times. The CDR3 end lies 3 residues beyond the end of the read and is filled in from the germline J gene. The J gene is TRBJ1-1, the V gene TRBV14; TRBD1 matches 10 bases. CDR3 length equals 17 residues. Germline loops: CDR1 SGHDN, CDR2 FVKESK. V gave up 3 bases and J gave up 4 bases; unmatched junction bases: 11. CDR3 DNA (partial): TGTGCCAGCAGCCAGACAGGGGGCGAGAGGTCGGGCACTGAA. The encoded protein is CASSQTGGERSGTE. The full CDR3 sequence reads CASSQTGGERSGTEAFF. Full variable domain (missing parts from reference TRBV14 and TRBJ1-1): EAGVTQFPSHSVIEKGQTVTLRCDPISGHDNLYWYRRVMGKEIKFLLHFVKESKQDESGMPNNRFLAERTGGTYSTLKVQPAELEDSGVYFCASSQTGGERSGTEAFFGQGTRLTVV.

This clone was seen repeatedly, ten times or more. The sequenced part of the CDR3 DNA is TGTGCCAGCAGCTTGGGCCAGGGAGTAGATGAAAAA. Its translation: CASSLGQGVDEK. The full CDR3 sequence reads CASSLGQGVDEKLFF. The chain recombines TRBV5-4 with TRBJ1-4; D possibly corresponds to TRBD1 (5 bases). The sequenced fragment ends 3 residues before the CDR3 boundary, so the rest is inferred from the germline J gene. This CDR3 is built from 15 residues. With 0 bases removed from V and 6 bases from J, the gap between germline ends came to 12 bases. Per germline, CDR1 SGHNT and CDR2 YYREEE (reference sequence).

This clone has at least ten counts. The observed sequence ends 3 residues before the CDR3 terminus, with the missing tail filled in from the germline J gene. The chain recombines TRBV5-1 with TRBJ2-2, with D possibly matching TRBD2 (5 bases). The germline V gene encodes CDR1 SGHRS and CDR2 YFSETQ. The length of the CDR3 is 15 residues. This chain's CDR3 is CASSLAEATNEKLFF. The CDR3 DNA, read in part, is TGCGCCAGCAGCTTGGCGGAGGCAACTAATGAAAAG.

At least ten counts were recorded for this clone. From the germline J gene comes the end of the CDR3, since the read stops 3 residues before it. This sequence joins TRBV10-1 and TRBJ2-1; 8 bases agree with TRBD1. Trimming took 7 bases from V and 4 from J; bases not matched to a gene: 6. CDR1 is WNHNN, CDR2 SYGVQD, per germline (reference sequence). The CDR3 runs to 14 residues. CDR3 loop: CASIQGQAYNEQFF. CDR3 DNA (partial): TGCGCCAGCATACAGGGACAGGCTTACAATGAG.

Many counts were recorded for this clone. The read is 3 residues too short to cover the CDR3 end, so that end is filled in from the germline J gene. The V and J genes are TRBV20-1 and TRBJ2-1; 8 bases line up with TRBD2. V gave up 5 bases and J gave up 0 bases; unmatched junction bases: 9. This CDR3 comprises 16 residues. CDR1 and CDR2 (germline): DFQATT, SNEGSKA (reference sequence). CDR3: CSALDLAGHSYNEQFF. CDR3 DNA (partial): TGCAGTGCTCTTGACCTAGCGGGCCACTCCTACAATGAG.

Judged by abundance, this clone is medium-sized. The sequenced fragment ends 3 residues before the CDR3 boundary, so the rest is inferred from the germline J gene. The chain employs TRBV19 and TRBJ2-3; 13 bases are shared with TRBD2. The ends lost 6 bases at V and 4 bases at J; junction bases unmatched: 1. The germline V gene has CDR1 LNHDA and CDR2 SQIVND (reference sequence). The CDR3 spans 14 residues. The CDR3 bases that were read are TGTGCCAGTAGCGGACTAGCGGGAGCAGATACG. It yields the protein CASSGLAGADT. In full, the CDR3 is CASSGLAGADTQYF.

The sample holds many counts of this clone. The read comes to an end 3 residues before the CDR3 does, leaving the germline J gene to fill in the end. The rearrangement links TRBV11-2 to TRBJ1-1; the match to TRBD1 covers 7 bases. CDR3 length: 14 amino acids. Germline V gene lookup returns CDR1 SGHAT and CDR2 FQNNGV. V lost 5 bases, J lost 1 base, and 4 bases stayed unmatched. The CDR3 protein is CASSPGTANTEAFF. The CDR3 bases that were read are TGTGCCAGCAGCCCCGGGACAGCGAACACTGAA.

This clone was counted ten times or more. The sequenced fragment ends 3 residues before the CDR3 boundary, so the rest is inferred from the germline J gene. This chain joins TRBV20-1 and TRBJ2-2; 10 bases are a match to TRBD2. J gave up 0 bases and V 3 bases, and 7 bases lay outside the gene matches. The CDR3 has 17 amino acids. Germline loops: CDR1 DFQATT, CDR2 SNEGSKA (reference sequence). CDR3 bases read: TGCAGTGCTAGCGGAAGGCTAGCGGGAGCGAACACCGGGGAG. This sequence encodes CSASGRLAGANTGE. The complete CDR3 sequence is CSASGRLAGANTGELFF.

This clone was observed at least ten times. The CDR3 bases that were read are TGTGCCAGCAGCCTCGGGGGGGGCGTGGAGGGC. It codes for CASSLGGGVEG. The CDR3, in full, reads CASSLGGGVEGYTF. V and J are TRBV13 and TRBJ1-2; D is possibly TRBD1 (6 bases). The read ends 3 residues early relative to the CDR3; the germline J gene fills the gap. CDR3 length equals 14 residues. Germline CDR1 PRHDT, CDR2 FYEKMQ (reference sequence).

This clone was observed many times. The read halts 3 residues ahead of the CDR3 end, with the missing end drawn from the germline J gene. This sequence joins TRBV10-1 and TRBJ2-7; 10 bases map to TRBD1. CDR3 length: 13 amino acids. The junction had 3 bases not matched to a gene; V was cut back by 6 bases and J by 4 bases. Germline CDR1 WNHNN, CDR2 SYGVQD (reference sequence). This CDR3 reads CASSGDRGYEQYF. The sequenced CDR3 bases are TGCGCCAGCAGCGGGGACAGGGGTTACGAG.

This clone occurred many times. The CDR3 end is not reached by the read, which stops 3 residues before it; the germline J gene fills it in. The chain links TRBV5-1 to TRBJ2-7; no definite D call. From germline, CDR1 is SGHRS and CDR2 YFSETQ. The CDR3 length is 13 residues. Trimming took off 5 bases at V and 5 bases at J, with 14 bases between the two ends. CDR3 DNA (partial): TGCGCCAGCAGACCCCCTAGTAACCACGAG. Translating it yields CASRPPSNHE. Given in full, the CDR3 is CASRPPSNHEQYF.

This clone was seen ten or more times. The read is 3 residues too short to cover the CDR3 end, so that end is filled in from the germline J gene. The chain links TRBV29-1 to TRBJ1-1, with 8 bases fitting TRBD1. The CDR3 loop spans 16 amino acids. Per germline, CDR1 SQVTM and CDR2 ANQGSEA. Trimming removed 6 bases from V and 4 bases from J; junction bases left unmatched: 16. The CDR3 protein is CSVTGTGGAASTEAFF. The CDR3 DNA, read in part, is TGCAGCGTAACCGGGACAGGCGGGGCGGCATCCACTGAA.

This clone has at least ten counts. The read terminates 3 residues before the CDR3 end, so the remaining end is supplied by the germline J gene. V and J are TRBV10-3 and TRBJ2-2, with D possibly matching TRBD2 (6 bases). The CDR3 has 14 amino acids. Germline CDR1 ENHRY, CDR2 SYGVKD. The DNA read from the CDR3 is TGTGCCATCAGTGATGGAGGGGAGGTCGAAAAG. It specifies CAISDGGEVEK. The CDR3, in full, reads CAISDGGEVEKLFF.

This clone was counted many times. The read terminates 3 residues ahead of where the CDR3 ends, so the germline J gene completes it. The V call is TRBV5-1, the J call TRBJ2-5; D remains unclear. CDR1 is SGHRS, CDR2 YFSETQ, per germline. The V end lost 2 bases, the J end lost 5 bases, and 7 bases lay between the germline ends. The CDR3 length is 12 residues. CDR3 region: CASSFAMETQYF. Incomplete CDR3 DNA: TGCGCCAGCAGCTTTGCGATGGAGACC.

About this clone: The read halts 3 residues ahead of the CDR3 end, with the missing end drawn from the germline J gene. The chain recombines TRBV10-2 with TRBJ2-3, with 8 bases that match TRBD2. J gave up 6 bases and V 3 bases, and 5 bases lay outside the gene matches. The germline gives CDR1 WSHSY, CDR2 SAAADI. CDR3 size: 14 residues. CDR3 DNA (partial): TGCGCCAGCAGTGACGGGACTAGAGGGGATACG. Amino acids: CASSDGTRGDT. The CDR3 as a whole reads CASSDGTRGDTQYF.

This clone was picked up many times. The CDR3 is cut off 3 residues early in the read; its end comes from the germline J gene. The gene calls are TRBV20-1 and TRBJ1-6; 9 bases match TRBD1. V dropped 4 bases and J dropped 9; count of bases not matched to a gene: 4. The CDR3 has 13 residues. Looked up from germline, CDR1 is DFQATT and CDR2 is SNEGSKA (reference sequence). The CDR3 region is CSAKVTGGSPLHF. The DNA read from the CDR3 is TGCAGTGCTAAGGTGACAGGGGGTTCACCC.